These 27 T cell receptor beta chains came from one sample sequenced in a study of T cells in Graves' hyperthyroidism and ophthalmopathy. Amplified TCR beta CDR3 regions came from RNA transcripts. The study used the HTBI primer set for a first-round RT-PCR of the TCR CDR3. TCRdb called the multiplex PCR reads again in MiXCR, with one record for every CDR3 protein. The table lists 550,000 to 800,000 distinct CDR3 sequences, around 15% of them singletons. Sequencing was done on a sample of blood. These receptors were taken from a man in his fifties or sixties with Graves' hyperthyroidism.

This clonotype was seen repeatedly, ten times or more. The V call is TRBV6-1, the J call TRBJ1-5; a possible D gene is TRBD1 (5 bases). The V gene's germline CDR1 is MNHNS and CDR2 SASEGT. The V gene lost 4 bases and the J gene lost 7 bases, with 20 bases spanning the gap. The CDR3 sequence is 16 residues long. CDR3 region: CASSGISGQRGQPQHF. CDR3 sequence (DNA): TGTGCCAGCAGTGGAATCTCAGGGCAGAGAGGGCAGCCCCAGCATTTT.

This clonotype was seen repeatedly, ten times or more. This chain uses TRBV7-2 with TRBJ2-7; 9 positions match TRBD2. V dropped 4 bases and J dropped 0; count of bases not matched to a gene: 7. This CDR3 region has 16 residues. The germline CDR1 and CDR2 sequences are SGHTA and FQGNSA. The CDR3 sequence: CASSSYPGLASYEQYF. CDR3 DNA sequence: TGTGCCAGCAGCTCTTATCCGGGACTAGCCTCCTACGAGCAGTACTTC.

The rearrangement joins TRBV7-9 to TRBJ2-7, with 11 nucleotides matching TRBD2. J gave up 5 bases and V 4 bases, and 7 bases lay outside the gene matches. Germline V CDR1 and CDR2: SEHNR, FQNEAQ (reference sequence). This CDR3 is built from 15 residues. In DNA form, the CDR3 reads TGTGCCAGCAGCTCCACTAGCGGGAGTTCCCACGAGCAGTACTTC. Residues: CASSSTSGSSHEQYF.

The rearrangement links TRBV4-1 to TRBJ1-2; D unclear. Germline CDR1 and CDR2: MGHRA and YSYEKL. V lost 0 bases, J lost 2 bases, and 10 bases lay in between. CDR3 length equals 15 residues. The CDR3 region is CASSQDGGVNYGYTF. DNA of the CDR3: TGCGCCAGCAGCCAAGATGGTGGGGTGAACTATGGCTACACCTTC.

This clonotype was recorded at least ten times. The rearrangement joins TRBV12-3 or TRBV12-4 to TRBJ1-5; D is possibly TRBD1 (5 bases). This CDR3 region has 15 residues. The V gene lost 5 bases and the J gene lost 2 bases, with 13 bases spanning the gap. CDR3 residues: CASSNQGGGNQPQHF. The DNA of the CDR3 is TGTGCCAGCAGTAACCAGGGAGGAGGCAATCAGCCCCAGCATTTT.

The chain has TRBV9 and TRBJ2-1, with TRBD2 identical over 9 bases. Germline CDR1 reads SGDLS; CDR2 reads YYNGEE. Trimming removed 4 bases from V and 4 bases from J; junction bases left unmatched: 12. The CDR3 is 17 amino acids. The chain's CDR3 is CASSSRLAEHIYNEQFF. For the CDR3, the DNA is TGTGCCAGCAGCTCCAGACTAGCGGAGCACATTTACAATGAGCAGTTCTTC.

The CDR3 region has the DNA TGTGCCAGCAGCGCTACCGGGACTAGCGGGAGGGATACGCAGTATTTT. Protein sequence: CASSATGTSGRDTQYF. The gene calls are TRBV9 and TRBJ2-3; 15 bases fit TRBD2. The CDR3 is 16 residues long. Germline V lookup: CDR1 SGDLS, CDR2 YYNGEE. V gave up 3 bases and J gave up 6 bases; unmatched junction bases: 5.

Concerning this clonotype itself: With a much larger clone just one base away, this may be a read error. The chain employs TRBV20-1 and TRBJ2-1; no clear D. Germline V gene sequence: CDR1 DFQATT, CDR2 SNEGSKA (reference sequence). CDR3 length: 12 residues. The CDR3 sequence is CSARIILDEHFF. Here the CDR3 DNA reads TGCAGTGCTAGAATTATTTTGGATGAGCATTTCTTC.

The V and J genes are TRBV7-9 and TRBJ2-6; D is unclear. Per the germline V gene, CDR1 is SEHNR and CDR2 is FQNEAQ (reference sequence). V lost 3 bases and J lost 4, with 10 bases in between. The CDR3 runs to 15 residues. CDR3 in DNA: TGTGCCAGCAGCTTCTGGGTTTCCGGGGCCAACGTCCTGACTTTC. It specifies CASSFWVSGANVLTF.

The chain joins TRBV12-3 or TRBV12-4 to TRBJ2-7, with D unresolved. The germline V and J ends were trimmed by 5 bases and 6 bases, with 17 bases remaining between them. This CDR3 contains 14 residues. CDR3 DNA sequence: TGTGCCAGCAGTCCCAAGGCCCCCCGGGCCGAGCAGTACTTC. Encoded protein: CASSPKAPRAEQYF.

A word on this clonotype: A read error may explain this, as a much larger clone is one base away. The CDR3 sequence: CASRPGRVQETQYF. The CDR3 nucleotides read TGTGCCAGCAGACCCGGCAGGGTTCAAGAGACCCAGTACTTC. The chain is built from TRBV12-3 or TRBV12-4 and TRBJ2-5; weak D call: TRBD1 (5 bases). There are 14 residues in the CDR3. V was shortened by 6 bases and J by 2 bases, with 13 bases between the two germline ends.

This chain links TRBV5-5 with TRBJ2-7; the D gene is possibly TRBD1 (6 bases). The V end was cut by 3 bases, the J end by 2 bases, with 12 bases between. The CDR3 sequence is 14 residues long. Germline CDR1 and CDR2: SGHKS and YYEKEE (reference sequence). The CDR3 is CASSSDRQTYEQYF. The DNA for the CDR3 is TGTGCCAGCAGCTCGGACAGACAGACCTACGAGCAGTACTTC.

This clonotype has a single count. A read error is possible here, since a much larger clone lies one base away. V usage is TRBV27 and J usage is TRBJ2-7; D is ambiguous. The CDR3 has 14 residues. Trimming cost V 8 bases and J 2 bases, with 16 bases left between them. Germline V gives CDR1 MNHEY, CDR2 SMNVEV (reference sequence). In nucleotides, the CDR3 is TGTGCCAGCGGTCGGAACCAGGTTCCCTACGAGCAGTACTTC. Amino acid sequence: CASGRNQVPYEQYF.

The chain has TRBV2 and TRBJ2-1, with D unresolved. V gave up 10 bases and J gave up 10 bases, with 20 bases separating them. The CDR3 extends over 13 amino acids. Per germline, CDR1 SNHLY and CDR2 FYNNEI. The CDR3 loop is CATDTGPHYEQFF. The CDR3 DNA is TGTGCCACCGACACCGGGCCTCACTACGAGCAGTTCTTC.

The genes are TRBV19 and TRBJ2-1; 7 nucleotides match TRBD2. CDR1 LNHDA and CDR2 SQIVND come from the germline V gene (reference sequence). The junction had 5 bases not matched to a gene; V was cut back by 5 bases and J by 4 bases. The CDR3 is 14 amino acids. CDR3 amino acids: CASSGASGYNEQFF. CDR3 in DNA: TGTGCCAGTAGTGGAGCTAGCGGTTACAATGAGCAGTTCTTC.

This clonotype was observed at least ten times. This sequence joins TRBV3-1 and TRBJ1-5; tentatively, D is TRBD1 (5 bases). Trimming cost V 0 bases and J 6 bases, with 6 bases left between them. The CDR3 totals 13 residues. CDR1 is LGHDT, CDR2 YNNKEL, per germline (reference sequence). CDR3 in amino acids: CASSQDRGQPQHF. In DNA form, the CDR3 reads TGTGCCAGCAGCCAAGATAGGGGTCAGCCCCAGCATTTT. Filled out from reference TRBV3-1 and TRBJ1-5, the complete variable domain reads DTAVSQTPKYLVTQMGNDKSIKCEQNLGHDTMYWYKQDSKKFLKIMFSYNNKELIINETVPNRFSPKSPDKAHLNLHINSLELGDSAVYFCASSQDRGQPQHFGDGTRLSIL.

This clonotype was seen more than once but under ten times. This rearrangement joins TRBV18 to TRBJ1-2; D unresolved. Trimming stripped 6 bases from V and 2 bases from J, with 13 bases between. Germline CDR1 and CDR2: KGHSH and LQKENI. The CDR3 loop spans 14 amino acids. CDR3 in amino acids: CASSPELRNYGYTF. The CDR3 nucleotides read TGTGCCAGCTCTCCAGAACTCAGGAACTATGGCTACACCTTC.

As for this clonotype: A much larger clone lies one base from this, so it may be a read error. The J gene is TRBJ1-2, the V gene TRBV10-3, with D perhaps TRBD1 (5 bases). V was shortened by 3 bases and J by 0 bases, with 11 bases between the two germline ends. The CDR3 has 15 residues. Per the germline V gene, CDR1 is ENHRY and CDR2 is SYGVKD. CDR3 bases: TGTGCCATCAGTGACAGGGCGACTCCTAACTATGGCTACACCTTC. Translation gives CAISDRATPNYGYTF.

CDR3 in DNA: TGTGCCAGTAGTATGGTCAGCTCTGGAAACACCATATATTTT. It is translated as CASSMVSSGNTIYF. The rearrangement links TRBV19 to TRBJ1-3; D ambiguous. Trimming cost V 3 bases and J 0 bases, with 6 bases left between them. Germline V gives CDR1 LNHDA, CDR2 SQIVND (reference sequence). CDR3 length equals 14 residues.

This clonotype was seen only once. The genes are TRBV30 and TRBJ1-2, with D unresolved. Trimming pared 4 bases from V and 3 bases from J, leaving 9 bases between. CDR3 size: 12 residues. The germline gives CDR1 GTSNPN, CDR2 SVGIG (reference sequence). CDR3 nucleotide sequence: TGTGCCTGGAATTGGGGTGACTATGGCTACACCTTC. This encodes CAWNWGDYGYTF.

The rearrangement uses TRBV20-1 and TRBJ1-4; D remains unclear. This CDR3 comprises 13 residues. Trimming took off 4 bases at V and 7 bases at J, with 13 bases between the two ends. Germline-derived CDR1 and CDR2 are DFQATT and SNEGSKA (reference sequence). The CDR3: CSATSPGFEKLFF. The CDR3 DNA follows: TGCAGTGCTACGTCCCCCGGGTTTGAAAAACTGTTTTTT.

The genes are TRBV6-9 and TRBJ2-3, with D perhaps matching TRBD2 (5 bases). Germline-derived CDR1 and CDR2 are MNHGY and SVAAGI. Trimming took off 3 bases at V and 5 bases at J, with 15 bases between the two ends. CDR3 length equals 15 residues. The CDR3 DNA reads as TGTGCCAGCAGTTACGACGGGAACAATAAAGATACGCAGTATTTT. Its translation is CASSYDGNNKDTQYF.

This clonotype was recorded at least ten times. The chain links TRBV28 to TRBJ1-4; TRBD1 matches at 8 bases. J gave up 5 bases and V 2 bases, and 7 bases lay outside the gene matches. CDR1 is MDHEN, CDR2 SYDVKM, per germline. The CDR3 totals 16 residues. In DNA, the CDR3 is TGTGCCAGCAGTTTACTGCCGGGACAGGCAAATGAAAAACTGTTTTTT. Translating it yields CASSLLPGQANEKLFF.

The rearrangement links TRBV29-1 to TRBJ2-1; no clear D gene. Between the trimmed V and J ends, which lost 3 bases and 8 bases, there was a span of 11 bases. The CDR3 has 12 amino acids. In germline, CDR1 is SQVTM, CDR2 ANQGSEA. The chain's CDR3 is CSVELFIDEQFF. The CDR3 bases are TGCAGCGTTGAGTTGTTTATCGATGAGCAGTTCTTC.

This clonotype was recorded at least ten times. The rearrangement joins TRBV3-1 to TRBJ1-1; no reliable D call. Germline assignment: CDR1 LGHDT and CDR2 YNNKEL (reference sequence). V was trimmed by 2 bases and J by 8 bases, leaving 6 bases between them. The CDR3 runs 11 residues. CDR3 bases: TGTGCCAGCAGCCAACACCTCGAAGCTTTCTTT. It translates to CASSQHLEAFF.

This clonotype was found many times. This chain joins TRBV7-9 and TRBJ2-7; D may be TRBD1 (5 bases). Germline V gene lookup returns CDR1 SEHNR and CDR2 FQNEAQ (reference sequence). This CDR3 is built from 13 residues. With 8 bases removed from V and 3 bases from J, the gap between germline ends came to 14 bases. The CDR3 here is CASRDSSYYEQYF. CDR3 DNA: TGTGCCAGCCGCGACAGCAGTTACTACGAGCAGTACTTC.

This chain uses TRBV19 with TRBJ1-2; D might be TRBD1 (5 bases). Trimming stripped 2 bases from V and 5 bases from J, with 15 bases between. The CDR3 loop spans 15 amino acids. CDR1 LNHDA and CDR2 SQIVND come from the germline V gene (reference sequence). CDR3 in amino acids: CASSIIAGSAYGYTF. The CDR3 region has the DNA TGTGCCAGTAGTATAATAGCAGGGTCCGCATATGGCTACACCTTC.